These T cell receptor beta chains were read from a single sample in a study of T cells after yellow fever vaccination. MiXCR was run by TCRdb on the 5' RACE reads, yielding one entry per CDR3 protein. This table has 400,000 or so distinct CDR3 sequences, 11% appearing once. Sequencing used PBMCs, obtained on the day of the first yellow fever vaccination. The receptors derive from a man between 18 and 29 years old who received the YFV17D yellow fever vaccine. CDR3s include the opening cysteine and the closing phenylalanine or tryptophan. A D gene is named only where the DNA matches it firmly. Clone size is stated in some rows and not others, as once, few, many or a class when expanded.

TRBV6-5,NA,NA,TRBJ1-1,TGTGCCAGCAGTCACTCATGGGGCACTGAAGCTTTCTTT,CASSHSWGTEAFF
TRBV23-1,NA,few,TRBJ2-5,TGCGCCAGCAGTCAGGACAAGTACCAAGAGACCCAGTACTTC,CASSQDKYQETQYF
TRBV11-1,TRBD1,NA,TRBJ2-7,TGTGCCAGCAGCGACCCGGGACAGGGTAACCACGAGCAGTACTTC,CASSDPGQGNHEQYF
TRBV6-1,NA,few,TRBJ2-5,TGTGCCAGCAGTCCCCTCCGCAGGGAAGAGACCCAGTACTTC,CASSPLRREETQYF
TRBV5-5,NA,many,TRBJ2-7,TGTGCCAGCAGCTTAGGTAGCCGCCGCTCCTACGAGCAGTACTTC,CASSLGSRRSYEQYF
TRBV6-5,NA,few,TRBJ1-5,TGTGCCAGCAGTTACTCCTTCAGCAATCAGCCCCAGCATTTT,CASSYSFSNQPQHF
TRBV29-1,NA,NA,TRBJ2-5,TGCAGCGTCGCCCCCAGGGGAGCGGGAGAGACCCAGTACTTC,CSVAPRGAGETQYF
TRBV1,NA,few,TRBJ2-5,TGCACCAGCAGCGTACGACAGGGTATTGAAGAGACCCAGTACTTC,CTSSVRQGIEETQYF
TRBV4-1,NA,NA,TRBJ1-1,TGCGCCAGCAGCCACCGGGGAGGGGTGAACACTGAAGCTTTCTTT,CASSHRGGVNTEAFF
TRBV20-1,NA,many,TRBJ1-1,TGCAGTGCTAGCAGGCGTGGGGTTGAAGCTTTCTTT,CSASRRGVEAFF
TRBV5-1,NA,few,TRBJ2-1,TGCGCCAGCAGCTTCCCGGGACTCCGTAATGAGCAGTTCTTC,CASSFPGLRNEQFF
TRBV12-3/TRBV12-4,NA,many,TRBJ2-2,TGTGCCAGTCGAGGGGCCGGGGAGCTGTTTTTT,CASRGAGELFF
TRBV6-1,TRBD1,NA,TRBJ1-3,TGTGCCAGCACCGACAGGGGTTCGGTGGTCGGAAACACCATATATTTT,CASTDRGSVVGNTIYF
TRBV29-1,NA,NA,TRBJ2-5,TGCAGCGTTAGGGAGTCGGGGGAGACCCAGTACTTC,CSVRESGETQYF